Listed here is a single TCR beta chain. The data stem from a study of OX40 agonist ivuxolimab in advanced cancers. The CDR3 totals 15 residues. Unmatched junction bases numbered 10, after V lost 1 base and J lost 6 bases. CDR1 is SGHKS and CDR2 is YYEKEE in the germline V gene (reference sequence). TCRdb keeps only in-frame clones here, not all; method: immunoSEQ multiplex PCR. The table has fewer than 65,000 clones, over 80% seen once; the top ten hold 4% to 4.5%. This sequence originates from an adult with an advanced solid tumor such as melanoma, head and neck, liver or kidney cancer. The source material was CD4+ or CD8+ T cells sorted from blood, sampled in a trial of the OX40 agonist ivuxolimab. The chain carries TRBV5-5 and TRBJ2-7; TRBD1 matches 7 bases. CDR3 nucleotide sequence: TGTGCCAGCAGCTTGTACACAGGGGACCTCGGCGAGCAGTACTTC. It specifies CASSLYTGDLGEQYF.